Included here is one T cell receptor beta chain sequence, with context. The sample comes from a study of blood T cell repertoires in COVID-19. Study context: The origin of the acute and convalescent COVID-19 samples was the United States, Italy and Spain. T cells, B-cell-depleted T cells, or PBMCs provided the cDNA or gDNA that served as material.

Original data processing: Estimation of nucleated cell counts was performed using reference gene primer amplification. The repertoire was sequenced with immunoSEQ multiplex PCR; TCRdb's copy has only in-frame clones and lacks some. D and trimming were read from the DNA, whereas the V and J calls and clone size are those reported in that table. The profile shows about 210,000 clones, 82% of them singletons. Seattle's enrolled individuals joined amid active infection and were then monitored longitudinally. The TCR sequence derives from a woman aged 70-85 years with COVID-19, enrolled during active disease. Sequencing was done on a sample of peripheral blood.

CDR3 amino acids: CASSSKGLGQGYQPQHF. In nucleotides, the CDR3 is TGTGCCAGCAGTTCAAAGGGGCTTGGACAGGGGTACCAGCCCCAGCATTTT. The gene calls are TRBV28 and TRBJ1-5; 9 bases map to TRBD1. The CDR3 has 17 residues. Trimming removed 4 bases from V and 7 bases from J; junction bases left unmatched: 14. Germline CDR1 is MDHEN and CDR2 is SYDVKM.